This T cell receptor beta chain was retrieved from a study of blood T cell repertoires in COVID-19. The CDR3 loop spans 13 amino acids. Between the trimmed V and J ends, which lost 5 bases and 6 bases, there was a span of 13 bases. Methods used by the authors: Nucleated cell counts were estimated from reference gene primer amplification. Measured with immunoSEQ multiplex PCR; TCRdb has only the in-frame clones, and not every one. V and J calls and clone size are those listed in that table; D and trimming were worked out from the DNA. The top ten hold more than 6.5% of the sample, which has a few hundred thousand clones, 85% seen once.

The TCR was taken from a woman aged 45-65 years who had been exposed to COVID-19. Source material: PBMCs or T cells enriched from blood (not recorded which). The V call is TRBV12-3 or TRBV12-4, the J call TRBJ1-2; possible D gene TRBD1, 5 bases. CDR3 sequence: CASSRGQGNGYTF. CDR3 sequence (DNA): TGTGCCAGCAGTCGAGGTCAGGGTAATGGCTACACCTTC.